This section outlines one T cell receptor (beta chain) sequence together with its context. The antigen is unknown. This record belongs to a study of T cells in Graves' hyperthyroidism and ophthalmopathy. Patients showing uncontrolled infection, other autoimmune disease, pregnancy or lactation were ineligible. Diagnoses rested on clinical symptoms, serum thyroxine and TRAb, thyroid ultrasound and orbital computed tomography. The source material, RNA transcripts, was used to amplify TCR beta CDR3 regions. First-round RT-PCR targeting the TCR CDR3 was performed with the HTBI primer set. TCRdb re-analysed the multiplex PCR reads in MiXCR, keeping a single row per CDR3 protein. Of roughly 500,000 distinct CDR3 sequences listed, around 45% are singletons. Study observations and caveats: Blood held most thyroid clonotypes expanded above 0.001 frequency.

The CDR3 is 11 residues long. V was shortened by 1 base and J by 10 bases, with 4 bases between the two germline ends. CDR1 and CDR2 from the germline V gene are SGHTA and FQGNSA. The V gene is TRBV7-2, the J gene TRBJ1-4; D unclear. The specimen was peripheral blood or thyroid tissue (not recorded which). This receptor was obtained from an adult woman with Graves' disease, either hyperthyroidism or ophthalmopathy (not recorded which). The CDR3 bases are TGTGCCAGCAGCTTAGTAATAAAACTGTTTTTT. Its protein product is CASSLVIKLFF.